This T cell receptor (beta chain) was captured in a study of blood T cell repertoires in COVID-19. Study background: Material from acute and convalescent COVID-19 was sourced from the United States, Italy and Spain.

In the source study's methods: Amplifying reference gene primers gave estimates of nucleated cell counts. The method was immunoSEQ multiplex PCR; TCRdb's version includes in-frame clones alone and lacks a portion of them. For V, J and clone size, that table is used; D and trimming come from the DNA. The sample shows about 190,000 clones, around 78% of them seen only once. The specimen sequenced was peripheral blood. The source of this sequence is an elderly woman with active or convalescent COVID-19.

This CDR3 reads CASSLLNSGNTIYF. In DNA, the CDR3 is TGTGCCAGCAGTTTACTAAACTCTGGAAACACCATATATTTT. The rearrangement links TRBV28 to TRBJ1-3; D not certain. CDR3 size: 14 residues. Trimming removed 2 bases at V and 0 bases at J, with 5 bases between. Germline V lookup: CDR1 MDHEN, CDR2 SYDVKM.